Listed below are T cell receptor beta chains from one sample, sequenced in a study of tumor and adjacent non-tumor tissue in lung cancer. TCRdb independently ran MiXCR on the multiplex PCR reads; one entry per CDR3 protein. The table records some 80,000 distinct CDR3 sequences, just over 75% of them present only once. The specimen was distant non-tumor lung tissue. The receptor source for this set is a man aged 65 to 85 with non-small cell lung cancer. The CDR3 runs from the conserved cysteine through the conserved F or W. A D gene is named only where the DNA matches it firmly. Size is omitted from some rows. Given values are once, few, many or a class for expanded clones.

d_gene,v_gene,abundance,j_gene,CDR3nt,CDR3aa
.,TRBV6-1,medium-sized,TRBJ2-1,TGTGCCAGCAGTGAAGACGTGGGACTCTTTGGCTACAATGAGCAGTTCTTC,CASSEDVGLFGYNEQFF
.,TRBV20-1,.,TRBJ1-1,TGCAGTGCTAGAGACAGTAACACTGAGGCTTCCTTT,CSARDSNTEASF
TRBD2,TRBV7-9,.,TRBJ2-5,TGTGCCAGCGGGCGGACTAGCGGAATACAAGAGACACAGAACTTC,CASGRTSGIQETQNF
TRBD1,TRBV12-3/TRBV12-4,once,TRBJ2-1,TGTGCCAGTAGTCCCAGCAGGGGGCTATACATTGAGCAGTTCTTC,CASSPSRGLYIEQFF
TRBD1,TRBV6-2/TRBV6-3,.,TRBJ2-7,TGTGCCAGTAGCCAGACAGGGAGTAGCTCCTACGAGCAGTACTTC,CASSQTGSSSYEQYF
.,TRBV19,few,TRBJ2-1,TGTGCCAGTAGTATAGATGATCTCAGGGTGTATGAGCAGTTCTTC,CASSIDDLRVYEQFF
TRBD1,TRBV4-1,.,TRBJ2-2,TGCGCCAGCAGCCAAGATATTCAGGGACAGGGTCCTAAAAAAAACACCGGGGAGCTGTTTTTT,CASSQDIQGQGPKKNTGELFF
.,TRBV6-6,.,TRBJ2-7,TGTGCCAGCAAGGAGACCATTTACTACGAGCAATACTTC,CASKETIYYEQYF
.,TRBV29-1,.,TRBJ2-2,TGCAGCGTCAGAACGCGGACACCACAGGGTGGGGAGATGTTTTTT,CSVRTRTPQGGEMFF
.,TRBV11-2,once,TRBJ2-7,TGTACTAGCAGCCGAAGGGGGGGAACCTACGAGCATTACTTC,CTSSRRGGTYEHYF
.,TRBV6-6,.,TRBJ1-1,TGTGTCAGCAGTTACCCCGTTAGCTCCGGGTTGGACACTGAAGCTCTCTTT,CVSSYPVSSGLDTEALF
.,TRBV11-2,.,TRBJ2-3,TGTGCCAGCATCTTAGATCGGGGGCCGGATACGCAGAATTTT,CASILDRGPDTQNF
.,TRBV6-2/TRBV6-3,many,TRBJ2-1,TGTGCCAGCAGCCCACGAGGAGGTACTGAGCAGTTCTTC,CASSPRGGTEQFF
.,TRBV29-1,.,TRBJ1-1,TGCATCGTTGAACATGGGGCTGCTGGCACTGAAGCTTTCTTT,CIVEHGAAGTEAFF
TRBD2,TRBV10-3,.,TRBJ2-1,TGTGCCATCAGAATGGAACTAGCGGGAGGGCCCATGATAGGCGAGCAGTTCTTC,CAIRMELAGGPMIGEQFF
TRBD1,TRBV10-1,many,TRBJ2-6,TGCGCCAGCAGGAGGGGCCCAGGGGGCCCCTCTGGGGCCAACGTCCTGACTTTC,CASRRGPGGPSGANVLTF
.,TRBV28,.,TRBJ1-1,TGTGCCAGCACGTTAGGTGACGGGGAAGCAACTGAAGCTTTCTTT,CASTLGDGEATEAFF
.,TRBV11-3,.,TRBJ1-1,TGTACCAGCATGCGGACGGGGGCTTTCACTGAAGCTTTCTTT,CTSMRTGAFTEAFF
.,TRBV11-2,.,TRBJ1-2,TGTGTCAGCAGCTTAGATGTAGGGGTGACTCACTATGGCTACACCTTC,CVSSLDVGVTHYGYTF
.,TRBV28,.,TRBJ1-5,TGTGCCAGCAGATTCCGATTAGGATCGAGCAATCAGTCCCACCATTTT,CASRFRLGSSNQSHHF
TRBD1,TRBV30,.,TRBJ2-1,TGTGCTTGGAGTACGGACGGACAGGGAAAGAATGAGCAGTCCTTC,CAWSTDGQGKNEQSF
TRBD1,TRBV28,many,TRBJ2-5,TGTGCCAGCGGAACAGGGGGGACCCAGTACTTC,CASGTGGTQYF
TRBD1,TRBV11-3,.,TRBJ2-3,TGTGCCAGCAGCTTAGAACGGACAGGCGTTGGAGATACGCAGTATTTT,CASSLERTGVGDTQYF